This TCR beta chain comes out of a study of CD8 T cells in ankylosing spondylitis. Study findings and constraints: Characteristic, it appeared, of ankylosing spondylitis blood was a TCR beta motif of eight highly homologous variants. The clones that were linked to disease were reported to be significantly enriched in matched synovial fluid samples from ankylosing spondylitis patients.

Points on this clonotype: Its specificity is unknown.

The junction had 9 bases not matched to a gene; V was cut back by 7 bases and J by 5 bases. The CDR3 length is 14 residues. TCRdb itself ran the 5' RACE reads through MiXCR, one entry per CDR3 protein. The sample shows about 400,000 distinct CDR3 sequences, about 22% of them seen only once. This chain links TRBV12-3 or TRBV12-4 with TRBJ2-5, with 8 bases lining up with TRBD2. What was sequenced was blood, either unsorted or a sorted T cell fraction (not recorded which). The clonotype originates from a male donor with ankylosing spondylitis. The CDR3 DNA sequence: TGTGCCAGCACCCCCTCGGGGGGGCTGGAGACCCAGTACTTC. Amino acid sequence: CASTPSGGLETQYF.